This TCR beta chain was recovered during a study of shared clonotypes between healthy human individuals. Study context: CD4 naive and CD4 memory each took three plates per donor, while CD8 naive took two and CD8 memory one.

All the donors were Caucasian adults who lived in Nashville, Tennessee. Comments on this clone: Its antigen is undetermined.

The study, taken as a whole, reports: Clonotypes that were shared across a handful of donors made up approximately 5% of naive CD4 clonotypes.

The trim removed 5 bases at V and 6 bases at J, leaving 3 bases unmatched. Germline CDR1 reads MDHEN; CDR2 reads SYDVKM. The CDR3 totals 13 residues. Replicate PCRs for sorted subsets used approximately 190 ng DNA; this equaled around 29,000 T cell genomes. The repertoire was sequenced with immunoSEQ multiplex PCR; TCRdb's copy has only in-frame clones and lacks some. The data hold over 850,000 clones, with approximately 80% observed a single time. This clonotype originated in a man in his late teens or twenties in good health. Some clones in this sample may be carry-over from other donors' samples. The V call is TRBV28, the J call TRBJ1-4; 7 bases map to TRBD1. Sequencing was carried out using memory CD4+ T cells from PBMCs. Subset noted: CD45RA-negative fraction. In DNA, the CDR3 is TGTGCCAGCAGTCCAGGGGGTTATGAAAAACTGTTTTTT. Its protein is CASSPGGYEKLFF. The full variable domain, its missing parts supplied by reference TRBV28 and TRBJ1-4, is DVKVTQSSRYLVKRTGEKVFLECVQDMDHENMFWYRQDPGLGLRLIYFSYDVKMKEKGDIPEGYSVSREKKERFSLILESASTNQTSMYLCASSPGGYEKLFFGSGTQLSVL.